The T cell receptor beta chain described here comes from a study of type 1 regulatory T cells. Study details: T-allo10 is an in vitro-generated, Tr1-enriched CD4 T cell product specific for alloantigen. Overall study findings and caveats: Compared with non-type 1 regulatory T cells, type 1 regulatory T cells showed a more restricted TCR repertoire.

V shed 1 base and J shed 2 bases, with 13 bases lying between them. The germline gives CDR1 MDHEN, CDR2 SYDVKM. The CDR3 length is 16 residues. Details on this clonotype: As yet, its antigen is unknown.

TCRdb used MiXCR to reprocess the reads, holding one entry per CDR3 protein. The table includes over 55,000 distinct CDR3 sequences, about 50% detected once. This receptor was identified in a human donor in good health. Sequencing was performed on cultured non-Tr1 T cells, either the whole culture or a sorted T cell fraction (not recorded which). The chain is built from TRBV28 and TRBJ2-3; no firm D call. The CDR3 nucleotides are TGTGCCAGCAGTTTATCCTTTGGACCAAACACAGATACGCAGTATTTT. Translation: CASSLSFGPNTDTQYF.